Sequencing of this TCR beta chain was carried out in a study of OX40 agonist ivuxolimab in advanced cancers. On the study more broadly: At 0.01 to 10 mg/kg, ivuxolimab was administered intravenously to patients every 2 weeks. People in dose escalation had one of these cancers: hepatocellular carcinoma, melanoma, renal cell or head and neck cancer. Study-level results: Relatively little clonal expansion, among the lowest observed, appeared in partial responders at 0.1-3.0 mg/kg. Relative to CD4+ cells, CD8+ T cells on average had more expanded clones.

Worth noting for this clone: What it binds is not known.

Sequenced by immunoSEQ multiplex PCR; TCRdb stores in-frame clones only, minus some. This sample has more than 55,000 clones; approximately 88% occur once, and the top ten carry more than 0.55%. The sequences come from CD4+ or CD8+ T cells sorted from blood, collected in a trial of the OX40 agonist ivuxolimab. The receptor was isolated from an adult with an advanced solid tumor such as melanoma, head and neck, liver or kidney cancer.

The CDR3 DNA is TGCGCCAGCAGCCAAGACAGGGGGCGCTCCTACAATGAGCAGTTCTTC. Encoded protein: CASSQDRGRSYNEQFF. The J gene is TRBJ2-1, the V gene TRBV4-1; 8 nucleotides match TRBD1. The V gene's germline CDR1 is MGHRA and CDR2 YSYEKL. There are 16 residues in the CDR3. Germline trimming cut 0 bases from V and 0 bases from J; bases unmatched to any gene: 1.